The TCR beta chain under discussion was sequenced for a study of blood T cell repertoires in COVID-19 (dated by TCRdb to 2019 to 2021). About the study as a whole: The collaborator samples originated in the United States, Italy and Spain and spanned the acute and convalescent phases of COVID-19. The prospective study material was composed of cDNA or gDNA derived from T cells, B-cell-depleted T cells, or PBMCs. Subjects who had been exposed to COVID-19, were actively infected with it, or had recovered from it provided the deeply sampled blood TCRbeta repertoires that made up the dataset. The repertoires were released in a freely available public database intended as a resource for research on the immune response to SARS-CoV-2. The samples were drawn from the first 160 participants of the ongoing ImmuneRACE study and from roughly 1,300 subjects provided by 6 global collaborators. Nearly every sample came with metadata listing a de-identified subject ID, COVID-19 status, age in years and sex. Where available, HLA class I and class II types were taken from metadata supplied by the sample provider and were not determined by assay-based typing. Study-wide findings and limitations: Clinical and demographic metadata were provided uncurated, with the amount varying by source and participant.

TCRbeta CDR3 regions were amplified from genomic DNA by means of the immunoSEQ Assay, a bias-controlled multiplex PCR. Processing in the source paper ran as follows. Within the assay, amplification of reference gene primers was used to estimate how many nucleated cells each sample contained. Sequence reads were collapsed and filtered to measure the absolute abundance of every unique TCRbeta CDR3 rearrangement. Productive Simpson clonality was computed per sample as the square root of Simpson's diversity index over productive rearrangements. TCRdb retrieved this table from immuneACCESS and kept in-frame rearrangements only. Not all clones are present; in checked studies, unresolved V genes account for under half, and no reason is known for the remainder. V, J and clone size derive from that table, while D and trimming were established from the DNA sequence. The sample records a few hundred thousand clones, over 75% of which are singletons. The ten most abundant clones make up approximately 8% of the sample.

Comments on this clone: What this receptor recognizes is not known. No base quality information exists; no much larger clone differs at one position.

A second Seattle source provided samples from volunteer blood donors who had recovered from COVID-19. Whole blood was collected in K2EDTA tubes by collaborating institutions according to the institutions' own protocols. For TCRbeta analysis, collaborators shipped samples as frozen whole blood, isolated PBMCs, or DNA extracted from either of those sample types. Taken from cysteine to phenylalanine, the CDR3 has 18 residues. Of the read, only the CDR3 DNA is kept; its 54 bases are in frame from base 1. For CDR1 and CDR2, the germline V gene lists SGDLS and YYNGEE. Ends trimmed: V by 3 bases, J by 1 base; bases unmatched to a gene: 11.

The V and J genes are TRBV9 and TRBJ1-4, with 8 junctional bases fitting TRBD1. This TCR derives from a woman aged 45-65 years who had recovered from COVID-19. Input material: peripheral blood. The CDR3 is CASSGPRQGTLTNEKLFF. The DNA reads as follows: TGTGCCAGCAGCGGTCCAAGACAGGGGACGCTAACTAATGAAAAACTGTTTTTT.